This T cell receptor beta chain is from a study of cytomegalovirus exposure and HLA in healthy donors. Whole-study findings and limits: Later on, a genetic analysis was performed. It linked a missense variant in DCLRE1C with V- and J-gene trimming of TCR beta.

Comment on this clone: As yet, its antigen is unknown.

Both 60 Vbeta primers and 13 Jbeta primers went into the PCR. Profiling relied on immunoSEQ multiplex PCR, and the TCRdb table lists in-frame clones only, not all of them. The table has about 300,000 clones, 75% to 90% seen once. Trimming cost V 4 bases and J 3 bases, with 13 bases left between them. This CDR3 has 15 residues. Germline-derived CDR1 and CDR2 are SGDLS and YYNGEE. The rearrangement uses TRBV9 and TRBJ1-4; D perhaps matches TRBD1 (5 bases). The TCR comes from a man aged 35 to 55 in good health and CMV-seropositive. The sequenced material came from PBMCs. CDR3 sequence reads: CASSRGGGANEKLFF. The CDR3 nucleotides are TGTGCCAGCAGCCGAGGTGGGGGGGCTAATGAAAAACTGTTTTTT.